This T cell receptor beta chain was sequenced during a study of siplizumab effects on memory and regulatory T cells. Study-level results: Naive or memory phenotype assignment was not possible for roughly 80-97% of proliferating CD4+ or CD8+ clones.

In germline, CDR1 is SGHTA, CDR2 FQGNSA. The ends were cut back, 2 bases at V and 0 bases at J, with 11 bases in the middle. The CDR3 spans 15 residues. The sample holds one count of this clone. Its target is not known. Libraries were prepared by immunoSEQ multiplex PCR; TCRdb keeps only in-frame clonotypes and omits some of them. The sample holds 99,000 or so clones, over 90% seen once. The chain carries TRBV7-2 and TRBJ2-7; D tentatively reads TRBD1 or TRBD2 (5 bases each). This receptor was taken from a human donor in good health. The sequenced sample was Tregs sorted from blood. CDR3 residues: CASSLSAGTSYEQYF. The CDR3 DNA reads TGTGCCAGCAGCTTATCTGCAGGGACCTCCTACGAGCAGTACTTC.